This entry lists 5 T cell receptor beta chains sequenced from one sample in a study of T cell responses to AZD1222 COVID-19 vaccine. Some clones are missing from TCRdb's copy, which holds only in-frame ones; the method was immunoSEQ multiplex PCR. This repertoire shows around 100,000 clones, around 96% found once; its top ten account for approximately 2.2%. The sample in question was peripheral blood, obtained on day 0 of AZD1222 vaccination. The receptor set was obtained from an adult in good health.

The chain's CDR3 is CASSLPGTGQGYTF. The CDR3 DNA follows: TGCGCCAGCAGCTTACCCGGGACAGGGCAGGGCTACACCTTC. The V gene is TRBV5-1, the J gene TRBJ1-2; TRBD1 matches at 9 bases. CDR3 size: 14 residues. From germline, CDR1 is SGHRS and CDR2 YFSETQ. With 2 bases clipped from V and 8 bases from J, the junction kept 7 bases outside the gene matches.

V usage is TRBV29-1 and J usage is TRBJ1-5, with 8 nucleotides matching TRBD1. Germline loops: CDR1 SQVTM, CDR2 ANQGSEA. V dropped 5 bases and J dropped 6; count of bases not matched to a gene: 6. CDR3 length: 13 amino acids. CDR3 coding DNA: TGCAGCGTTAGCGACAGGGGCGTTCAGCCCCAGCATTTT. Protein product: CSVSDRGVQPQHF. The variable domain in full, completed from reference TRBV29-1 and TRBJ1-5, reads SAVISQKPSRDICQRGTSLTIQCQVDSQVTMMFWYRQQPGQSLTLIATANQGSEATYESGFVIDKFPISRPNLTFSTLTVSNMSPEDSSIYLCSVSDRGVQPQHFGDGTRLSIL.

This sequence joins TRBV6-5 and TRBJ1-6, with 10 positions matching TRBD1. CDR1 and CDR2 from the germline V gene are MNHEY and SVGAGI. Trimming took 6 bases from V and 9 from J; bases not matched to a gene: 8. This CDR3 is 15 amino acids long. CDR3 nucleotides: TGTGCCAGCAGGGTAATGACAGGGGGCAGTTCACCCCTCCACTTT. It codes for CASRVMTGGSSPLHF.

The chain joins TRBV14 to TRBJ2-3, with D perhaps TRBD2 (6 bases). CDR1 is SGHDN and CDR2 is FVKESK in the germline V gene. The CDR3 extends over 17 amino acids. Trimming left V 0 bases short and J 4 bases short, with 17 bases between. The CDR3 loop reads CASSQDRGGGVADTQYF. CDR3 bases: TGTGCCAGCAGCCAAGATCGTGGTGGCGGGGTCGCAGATACGCAGTATTTT.

The gene calls are TRBV7-2 and TRBJ1-5; 7 nucleotides match TRBD1. With 0 bases clipped from V and 0 bases from J, the junction kept 2 bases outside the gene matches. Germline V CDR1 and CDR2: SGHTA, FQGNSA. The length of the CDR3 is 16 residues. This chain's CDR3 is CASSLAGTVSNQPQHF. The CDR3 region has the DNA TGTGCCAGCAGCTTAGCCGGGACAGTTAGCAATCAGCCCCAGCATTTT. The whole variable domain, remainder taken from reference TRBV7-2 and TRBJ1-5, is GAGVSQSPSNKVTEKGKDVELRCDPISGHTALYWYRQSLGQGLEFLIYFQGNSAPDKSGLPSDRFSAERTGGSVSTLTIQRTQQEDSAVYLCASSLAGTVSNQPQHFGDGTRLSIL.